This entry describes one T cell receptor (beta chain). No antigen is known for it. The data were obtained in a study of post-analysis software for immune sequencing data. Study-wide context: The disease courses covered relapsing-remitting, secondary progressive and progressive-relapsing multiple sclerosis.

Broader study findings: About five TRBV segments appeared more often in patients than in controls, and TRBV5-6, TRBV5-1 and TRBV20-1 were among these. Significantly lower normalized Chao1 diversity was seen in multiple sclerosis patients than in controls.

The germline V and J ends were trimmed by 9 bases and 2 bases, with 19 bases remaining between them. There are 15 residues in the CDR3. CDR1 LGHNT and CDR2 FRNRAP come from the germline V gene. Unique molecular identifiers were present in the TCR beta cDNA libraries. A population of about 0.95 to 10 million T cells gave rise to roughly 0.5 million cDNA molecules. TCRdb processed the PCR reads anew with MiXCR; each CDR3 protein has one entry. Of 800,000 to 950,000 distinct CDR3 sequences in the sample, approximately 57% were seen once. The rearrangement joins TRBV12-5 to TRBJ1-1, with D unclear. This clonotype originated in a girl aged 5 to 17 with multiple sclerosis. Material: blood. The CDR3 coding sequence is TGTGCTAGCCGCCCCCCGGGCGGGTTAAACACTGAAGCTTTCTTT. Protein: CASRPPGGLNTEAFF.